This paragraph reports one TCR beta chain. V shed 5 bases and J shed 4 bases, with 15 bases lying between them. Per the germline V gene, CDR1 is SEHNR and CDR2 is FQNEAQ (reference sequence). The CDR3 is 14 residues long. This entry comes from a study of blood T cell repertoires in COVID-19. As for the study in general: Spain, Italy and the United States supplied samples that represented acute and convalescent COVID-19. The analysed material was cDNA or gDNA that came from T cells, B-cell-depleted T cells, or PBMCs.

Some clones are missing from TCRdb's copy, which holds only in-frame ones; the method was immunoSEQ multiplex PCR. The table shows about 140,000 clones, with roughly 79% occurring only once. This sequence was found in a human donor in a cohort sampled during active COVID-19. The sequenced sample was peripheral blood. The gene calls are TRBV7-9 and TRBJ2-7, with TRBD1 as a possible D gene (5 bases). CDR3 DNA sequence: TGTGCCAGCAGCCCGGACATAAGGGTTTACGAGCAGTACTTC. This translates into CASSPDIRVYEQYF.